The 5 T cell receptor beta chains below come from one sample, sequenced in a study of T cell responses to AZD1222 COVID-19 vaccine. Using immunoSEQ multiplex PCR, the repertoire was profiled, and TCRdb retains in-frame clones only, with some absent. The sample yields some 150,000 clones, 88% seen once. Sample: peripheral blood, taken 28 days after the second AZD1222 dose. These receptors came from an adult who received the AZD1222 COVID-19 vaccine.

This clone was recorded once. The chain has TRBV18 and TRBJ1-1, with 7 bases fitting TRBD1. This CDR3 contains 17 residues. The J segment lost 8 bases and the V segment lost 0 bases, leaving 15 bases of the junction unmatched. CDR1 and CDR2 from the germline V gene are KGHSH and LQKENI. The DNA for the CDR3 is TGTGCCAGCTCACCACCGGCATCAGGGGGTGGCTATGGGGAAGCTTTCTTT. Translation gives CASSPPASGGGYGEAFF.

J is TRBJ2-6 and V is TRBV18, with D unclear. Germline-derived CDR1 and CDR2 are KGHSH and LQKENI. V was shortened by 3 bases and J by 2 bases, with 2 bases between the two germline ends. The CDR3 has 13 amino acids. The CDR3, as DNA: TGTGCCAGCTCACCCCCTGGGGCCAACGTCCTGACTTTC. It encodes CASSPPGANVLTF.

The rearrangement uses TRBV3-1 (or the pseudogene TRBV3-2) and TRBJ2-6; D is uncertain. The CDR3 sequence is 16 residues long. V shed 1 base and J shed 2 bases, with 9 bases lying between them. Germline V CDR1 and CDR2: LGHDT, YNNKEL (reference sequence). The CDR3 protein is CASSQVVGTGANVLTF. CDR3 sequence (DNA): TGTGCCAGCAGCCAAGTAGTAGGAACTGGGGCCAACGTCCTGACTTTC.

This rearrangement joins TRBV19 to TRBJ1-3; weak D call: TRBD1 (6 bases). V was cut by 8 bases and J by 3 bases, with 14 bases left in between. Germline V lookup: CDR1 LNHDA, CDR2 SQIVND (reference sequence). The CDR3 is 14 amino acids. CDR3: CASGQGTSGNTIYF. The CDR3 DNA sequence: TGTGCCAGTGGGCAGGGGACGAGTGGAAACACCATATATTTT.

The chain has TRBV6-5 and TRBJ2-2; D is unclear. The length of the CDR3 is 14 residues. V was pared by 7 bases and J by 0 bases, with 9 bases between. Germline loops: CDR1 MNHEY, CDR2 SVGAGI. The CDR3 is CASKELTNTGELFF. CDR3 nucleotides: TGTGCCAGCAAGGAACTAACGAACACCGGGGAGCTGTTTTTT.